These 29 T cell receptor beta chains originate from one sample sequenced in a study of spatial heterogeneity in lung cancer. Time point specified: sample taken at primary tumor resection. These receptors are not linked to any known antigen. TCRdb recomputed calls from the 5' RACE reads with MiXCR, one row per CDR3 protein. Of some 96,000 distinct CDR3 sequences listed, around 4.8% were seen once; the top ten hold 21%. Study-level points and caveats: Within tumors, counts of expanded alpha and beta TCRs tracked tumor mutation counts.

Specimen: lung tumor tissue, collected at surgery. Receptors originate from a male donor with early-stage non-small cell lung cancer.

This clonotype has a count of ten or more. This rearrangement joins TRBV28 to TRBJ2-7; D is perhaps TRBD1 (5 bases). CDR1 is MDHEN, CDR2 SYDVKM, per germline. CDR3 length: 14 amino acids. V lost 10 bases and J 3 bases, leaving 19 bases between the germline ends. The CDR3 spells CATTGIPSVYEQYF. In DNA form, the CDR3 reads TGTGCCACAACAGGCATCCCCTCCGTCTACGAGCAGTACTTC.

At least ten counts were recorded for this clonotype. The chain links TRBV28 to TRBJ2-1; 11 bases agree with TRBD2. The CDR3 covers 14 residues. Germline values: CDR1 MDHEN, CDR2 SYDVKM. V lost 3 bases and J lost 7; bases outside the gene matches: 2. The CDR3 DNA is TGTGCCAGCAGTTTTGCTAGCGGGAGGAATGAGCAGTTCTTC. It yields the protein CASSFASGRNEQFF. Complete variable domain (other parts from reference TRBV28 and TRBJ2-1): DVKVTQSSRYLVKRTGEKVFLECVQDMDHENMFWYRQDPGLGLRLIYFSYDVKMKEKGDIPEGYSVSREKKERFSLILESASTNQTSMYLCASSFASGRNEQFFGPGTRLTVL.

This clonotype was seen repeatedly, ten times or more. The chain has TRBV28 and TRBJ1-1; D not resolved. Germline CDR1 and CDR2: MDHEN and SYDVKM. The CDR3 runs to 12 residues. Trimming cost V 7 bases and J 0 bases, with 6 bases left between them. CDR3 in DNA: TGTGCCAGCACGAACATGAACACTGAAGCTTTCTTT. Translation gives CASTNMNTEAFF.

This clonotype was recorded at least ten times. The CDR3 here is CASSLSWNTEAFF. CDR3 DNA: TGTGCCAGCAGTTTGTCATGGAACACTGAAGCTTTCTTT. The chain employs TRBV28 and TRBJ1-1, with D hard to call. The CDR3 sequence is 13 residues long. Trimming removed 3 bases at V and 1 base at J, with 6 bases between. Germline CDR1 MDHEN, CDR2 SYDVKM.

This rearrangement joins TRBV27 to TRBJ2-3; D remains unclear. V dropped 1 base and J dropped 2 bases, with 7 bases sitting between them. The germline V gene has CDR1 MNHEY and CDR2 SMNVEV (reference sequence). The length of the CDR3 is 14 residues. Here the CDR3 reads CASSLLSHTDTQYF. The CDR3 nucleotides are TGTGCCAGCAGTTTATTATCCCACACAGATACGCAGTATTTT.

This clonotype has ten or more counts. The chain has TRBV27 and TRBJ2-5, with D perhaps matching TRBD2 (7 bases). V was pared by 1 base and J by 4 bases, with 13 bases between. The length of the CDR3 is 15 residues. In germline, CDR1 is MNHEY, CDR2 SMNVEV (reference sequence). The CDR3 loop is CASSLWGAGAETQYF. As DNA, the CDR3 is TGTGCCAGCAGTTTATGGGGGGCGGGGGCAGAGACCCAGTACTTC.

Many counts were recorded for this clonotype. This chain joins TRBV11-2 and TRBJ2-3; a possible D gene is TRBD2 (6 bases). V lost 3 bases and J 2 bases, leaving 12 bases between the germline ends. This CDR3 region has 15 residues. Germline loops: CDR1 SGHAT, CDR2 FQNNGV. CDR3 protein: CASSLIAAYTDTQYF. CDR3 nucleotide sequence: TGTGCCAGCAGCTTGATAGCGGCCTACACAGATACGCAGTATTTT.

This sequence joins TRBV20-1 and TRBJ1-2; tentatively, D is TRBD1 (5 bases). The CDR3 contains 12 residues. Trimming shortened V by 8 bases and J by 0 bases, and 10 bases separated the two germline ends. The germline gives CDR1 DFQATT, CDR2 SNEGSKA (reference sequence). The CDR3 spells CSTDTSNYGYTF. CDR3 DNA sequence: TGCAGTACGGACACCTCTAACTATGGCTACACCTTC.

This clonotype was seen at least ten times. This chain connects TRBV6-1 to TRBJ2-3; 8 nucleotides align to TRBD1. This CDR3 has 15 amino acids. CDR1 is MNHNS, CDR2 SASEGT, per germline. V gave up 6 bases and J gave up 0 bases; unmatched junction bases: 5. This CDR3 is CASRNRGFSTDTQYF. In DNA form, the CDR3 reads TGTGCCAGCAGAAACAGGGGGTTTAGCACAGATACGCAGTATTTT.

This clonotype was recorded at least ten times. The genes are TRBV6-5 and TRBJ2-7, with 8 positions matching TRBD2. V trimming: 6 bases; J trimming: 1 base; junction bases outside the gene matches: 5. Germline V CDR1 and CDR2: MNHEY, SVGAGI. The CDR3 is made up of 14 amino acids. The CDR3, as DNA: TGTGCCAGCAGCCTAGGACTAGCTTCCTACGAGCAGTACTTC. It codes for CASSLGLASYEQYF.

This clonotype was recorded at least ten times. The DNA of the CDR3 is TGTGCCAGCAGCGTCATGAACACTGAAGCTTTCTTT. It is translated as CASSVMNTEAFF. V and J are TRBV2 and TRBJ1-1; unclear D gene. The V end lost 6 bases, the J end lost 0 bases, and 5 bases lay between the germline ends. The CDR3 spans 12 residues. Germline lookup yields CDR1 SNHLY and CDR2 FYNNEI. Looking up the rest from reference TRBV2 and TRBJ1-1 gives the full variable domain: EPEVTQTPSHQVTQMGQEVILRCVPISNHLYFYWYRQILGQKVEFLVSFYNNEISEKSEIFDDQFSVERPDGSNFTLKIRSTKLEDSAMYFCASSVMNTEAFFGQGTRLTVV.

The table lists this clonotype with many counts. Written as DNA, the CDR3 is TGTGCCAGCAGCGCTCCTTACATAGAAGAGACCCAGTACTTC. This encodes CASSAPYIEETQYF. The gene calls are TRBV5-4 and TRBJ2-5; D is ambiguous. The CDR3 runs to 14 residues. Germline V gene sequence: CDR1 SGHNT, CDR2 YYREEE (reference sequence). Between the trimmed V and J ends, which lost 4 bases and 3 bases, there was a span of 13 bases.

This clonotype has ten or more counts. CDR3 loop: CASSIGMSYEQYF. The CDR3 DNA reads as TGCGCCAGCAGCATCGGGATGTCCTACGAGCAGTACTTC. This sequence joins TRBV5-1 and TRBJ2-7; D may be TRBD2 (5 bases). V was cut by 4 bases and J by 1 base, with 9 bases left in between. Germline loops: CDR1 SGHRS, CDR2 YFSETQ. This CDR3 comprises 13 residues.

The chain carries TRBV5-4 and TRBJ2-1, with D tentatively TRBD2 (6 bases). Germline V lookup: CDR1 SGHNT, CDR2 YYREEE (reference sequence). This CDR3 spans 13 amino acids. V shed 5 bases and J shed 4 bases, with 10 bases lying between them. CDR3 sequence (DNA): TGTGCCAGCAGGCCCCGGGAGTACAATGAGCAGTTCTTC. As protein: CASRPREYNEQFF. Based on the CDR3 plus reference TRBV5-4 and TRBJ2-1, the full variable domain is ETGVTQSPTHLIKTRGQQVTLRCSSQSGHNTVSWYQQALGQGPQFIFQYYREEENGRGNFPPRFSGLQFPNYSSELNVNALELDDSALYLCASRPREYNEQFFGPGTRLTVL.

In its sample, this clonotype was seen many times. This chain connects TRBV28 to TRBJ2-7, with D possibly TRBD1 on 5 matching bases. Germline V CDR1 and CDR2: MDHEN, SYDVKM. V was cut by 3 bases and J by 3 bases, with 21 bases left in between. The length of the CDR3 is 17 residues. In DNA form, the CDR3 reads TGTGCCAGCAGTTTTTCCGGCGGTGTGTCAGGGAACTACGAGCAGTACTTC. It translates to CASSFSGGVSGNYEQYF.

V and J are TRBV9 and TRBJ2-7; D gene unclear. Trimming took 0 bases from V and 3 from J, leaving 10 bases between them. CDR3 length equals 14 residues. Looked up from germline, CDR1 is SGDLS and CDR2 is YYNGEE. Here the CDR3 DNA reads TGTGCCAGCAGCGTAGGTCTAGGGAACTACGAGCAGTACTTC. Translated: CASSVGLGNYEQYF.

Ten or more counts support this clonotype. This sequence joins TRBV20-1 and TRBJ2-4, with 14 bases lining up with TRBD2. The CDR3 has 17 amino acids. J lost 1 base, V lost 5 bases, and 7 bases had no gene match. Germline V gives CDR1 DFQATT, CDR2 SNEGSKA (reference sequence). The CDR3 DNA reads as TGCAGTGCTTCCGGGACTAGCGGGAGACGGGCCAAAAACATTCAGTACTTC. It specifies CSASGTSGRRAKNIQYF.

This clonotype was counted ten times or more. This chain joins TRBV4-2 and TRBJ2-1; D call uncertain. Germline lookup yields CDR1 LGHNA and CDR2 YNFKEQ. V was pared by 4 bases and J by 4 bases, with 14 bases between. The CDR3 runs 15 residues. The DNA for the CDR3 is TGTGCCAGCAGCCCGCTCGTGTCTACTTACAATGAGCAGTTCTTC. The encoded protein is CASSPLVSTYNEQFF.

This clonotype showed up many times. This sequence joins TRBV4-2 and TRBJ2-5; possible D gene TRBD1, 6 bases. Germline V gene sequence: CDR1 LGHNA, CDR2 YNFKEQ. Trimming pared 0 bases from V and 1 base from J, leaving 12 bases between. This CDR3 has 16 residues. In DNA form, the CDR3 reads TGTGCCAGCAGCCAAGATCTTCCAGGGGTCCAAGAGACCCAGTACTTC. Protein sequence: CASSQDLPGVQETQYF.

This clonotype came up many times. This chain joins TRBV7-9 and TRBJ1-1; TRBD1 matches 7 bases. The CDR3 covers 16 residues. Trimming cost V 5 bases and J 0 bases; bases outside gene matches: 9. Germline CDR1 reads SEHNR; CDR2 reads FQNEAQ (reference sequence). CDR3 sequence: CASSPEQGRVNTEAFF. CDR3 nucleotide sequence: TGTGCCAGCAGCCCCGAACAGGGGCGGGTGAACACTGAAGCTTTCTTT. The full variable domain, its missing parts supplied by reference TRBV7-9 and TRBJ1-1, is DTGVSQNPRHKITKRGQNVTFRCDPISEHNRLYWYRQTLGQGPEFLTYFQNEAQLEKSRLLSDRFSAERPKGSFSTLEIQRTEQGDSAMYLCASSPEQGRVNTEAFFGQGTRLTVV.

This clonotype was seen ten or more times. This chain joins TRBV7-6 and TRBJ2-7; no definite D call. From germline, CDR1 is SGHVS and CDR2 FNYEAQ. CDR3 length equals 15 residues. Trimming took 1 base from V and 5 from J, leaving 15 bases between them. The CDR3 DNA reads as TGTGCCAGCAGCTTAGGAAGGGAATCGAGCCACGAGCAGTACTTC. This translates into CASSLGRESSHEQYF.

This clonotype was recorded many times. The V and J genes are TRBV7-9 and TRBJ2-3; D might be TRBD2 (5 bases). CDR1 is SEHNR, CDR2 FQNEAQ, per germline (reference sequence). The CDR3 runs to 13 residues. V lost 5 bases, J lost 6 bases, and 12 bases lay in between. DNA of the CDR3: TGTGCCAGCAGCCGGGATTTTGGCGATACGCAGTATTTT. It is translated as CASSRDFGDTQYF.

The gene calls are TRBV4-1 and TRBJ2-3, with 14 positions matching TRBD2. Losses at the gene ends were 3 bases for V and 4 bases for J; bases not matched to a gene: 9. The CDR3 runs to 18 residues. CDR1 and CDR2 from the germline V gene are MGHRA and YSYEKL. This chain's CDR3 is CASSQRGGTSGSADTQYF. DNA for the CDR3: TGCGCCAGCAGCCAGAGGGGCGGGACTAGCGGGAGCGCAGATACGCAGTATTTT.

This clonotype was found many times. The genes are TRBV10-3 and TRBJ2-1; 10 bases map to TRBD2. J lost 5 bases, V lost 3 bases, and 4 bases had no gene match. Germline V lookup: CDR1 ENHRY, CDR2 SYGVKD. The CDR3 spans 15 residues. The DNA of the CDR3 is TGTGCCATCAGTGAATTGAGCGGGAGGGACAATGAGCAGTTCTTC. It yields the protein CAISELSGRDNEQFF.

This clonotype was counted ten times or more. This rearrangement joins TRBV29-1 to TRBJ1-3, with 10 bases that match TRBD1. Losses at the gene ends were 7 bases for V and 4 bases for J; bases not matched to a gene: 16. CDR3 size: 17 residues. The germline gives CDR1 SQVTM, CDR2 ANQGSEA. CDR3 protein: CSGNKETGQGNGNTIYF. CDR3 coding DNA: TGCAGCGGGAACAAGGAGACGGGACAGGGGAACGGAAACACCATATATTTT.

This clonotype showed up many times. The J gene is TRBJ2-3, the V gene TRBV28; 7 bases fit TRBD1. Germline trimming cut 4 bases from V and 2 bases from J; bases unmatched to any gene: 12. The CDR3 loop spans 17 amino acids. Germline CDR1 and CDR2: MDHEN and SYDVKM. Here the CDR3 reads CASSYLDRKALTDTQYF. In nucleotides, the CDR3 is TGTGCCAGCAGTTATTTGGACAGGAAGGCCCTCACAGATACGCAGTATTTT.

This clonotype has ten or more counts. V gene TRBV29-1 combines with J gene TRBJ2-3, with TRBD2 matching over 9 bases. CDR1 and CDR2 from the germline V gene are SQVTM and ANQGSEA. Trimming at V came to 4 bases and at J to 4 bases, leaving 12 bases not matched to a gene. CDR3 length: 16 amino acids. In DNA, the CDR3 is TGCAGCGTTGGGCTAGCGGGACGGGAGGATGCAGATACGCAGTATTTT. It translates to CSVGLAGREDADTQYF.

In its sample, this clonotype was seen many times. The gene calls are TRBV4-1 and TRBJ1-2; D possibly corresponds to TRBD1 (6 bases). The V and J ends lost 1 base and 3 bases respectively, with 9 bases between them. CDR3 length equals 14 residues. The V gene's germline CDR1 is MGHRA and CDR2 YSYEKL. This CDR3 reads CASSQAGGYYGYTF. DNA for the CDR3: TGCGCCAGCAGCCAAGCGGGGGGCTACTATGGCTACACCTTC.

This clonotype was seen ten or more times. The gene calls are TRBV12-3 or TRBV12-4 and TRBJ1-4, with a tentative D call TRBD1 (5 bases). Trimming stripped 2 bases from V and 8 bases from J, with 15 bases between. CDR3 size: 15 residues. The DNA of the CDR3 is TGTGCCAGCAGTTTATCTGGGCAGGGATTGGAAAAACTGTTTTTT. Translated, it gives CASSLSGQGLEKLFF.